The source of this TCR beta chain is a study of blood T cells in healthy people across ages. They isolated at least 6 million PBMCs from each sample. The CDR3 totals 15 residues. Germline loops: CDR1 SGHKS, CDR2 YYEKEE (reference sequence). The J segment lost 9 bases and the V segment lost 0 bases, leaving 6 bases of the junction unmatched. Through a sample-barcoded 5' primer and a J-beta primer mix, a second PCR was run for roughly 7 to 12 cycles. TCRdb itself ran the 5' RACE reads through MiXCR, one entry per CDR3 protein. The sample yields about a million distinct CDR3 sequences, 35% to 40% seen once.

What was sequenced was blood. The chain is built from TRBV5-5 and TRBJ2-1; TRBD2 aligns across 10 bases. The receptor was derived from a man between 18 and 35 years old in good health. As DNA, the CDR3 is TGTGCCAGCAGCTTGGTGGGGACTAGCGTAGGTGAGCAGTTCTTC. It specifies CASSLVGTSVGEQFF. The whole variable domain, filled in from reference TRBV5-5 and TRBJ2-1, reads DAGVTQSPTHLIKTRGQQVTLRCSPISGHKSVSWYQQVLGQGPQFIFQYYEKEERGRGNFPDRFSARQFPNYSSELNVNALLLGDSALYLCASSLVGTSVGEQFFGPGTRLTVL.